These 10 T cell receptor beta chains originate from one sample sequenced in a study of early T cells in non-severe SARS-CoV-2 infection. One entry per CDR3 protein results from TCRdb running MiXCR on the 5' RACE reads. Among 48,000 or so distinct CDR3 sequences listed, about 6% were seen once. The specimen was whole blood, collected at baseline. These receptors all stem from an adult who was a healthcare worker with PCR-confirmed SARS-CoV-2 infection or an uninfected control (not recorded which).

This clonotype was recorded a few times. The V gene is TRBV7-2, the J gene TRBJ2-2, with 9 bases aligning to TRBD1. CDR3 length: 15 residues. V lost 4 bases, J lost 3 bases, and 3 bases stayed unmatched. The germline CDR1 and CDR2 sequences are SGHTA and FQGNSA. CDR3 residues: CASSSGTGYTGELFF. In DNA form, the CDR3 reads TGTGCCAGCAGCTCCGGGACAGGGTACACCGGGGAGCTGTTTTTT.

This sequence joins TRBV28 and TRBJ2-7; TRBD1 agrees at 9 bases. J lost 0 bases, V lost 4 bases, and 4 bases had no gene match. Looked up from germline, CDR1 is MDHEN and CDR2 is SYDVKM. The CDR3 extends over 15 amino acids. The CDR3: CASSSPGQGSYEQYF. In DNA, the CDR3 is TGTGCCAGCAGTTCCCCGGGACAGGGCTCCTACGAGCAGTACTTC. Combining the CDR3 with reference TRBV28 and TRBJ2-7 gives the whole variable domain DVKVTQSSRYLVKRTGEKVFLECVQDMDHENMFWYRQDPGLGLRLIYFSYDVKMKEKGDIPEGYSVSREKKERFSLILESASTNQTSMYLCASSSPGQGSYEQYFGPGTRLTVT.

This clonotype was seen many times. The V call is TRBV7-8, the J call TRBJ2-7; TRBD1 matches 9 bases. Germline loops: CDR1 SGHVS, CDR2 FQNEAQ. The CDR3 spans 15 residues. V trimming: 1 base; J trimming: 4 bases; junction bases outside the gene matches: 5. The CDR3 loop is CASSLVRDRAYEQYF. Here the CDR3 DNA reads TGTGCCAGCAGCTTAGTTCGGGACAGGGCGTACGAGCAGTACTTC.

The V gene is TRBV20-1, the J gene TRBJ2-1; D is uncertain. The V end was cut by 6 bases, the J end by 0 bases, with 3 bases between. This CDR3 has 11 amino acids. CDR1 is DFQATT and CDR2 is SNEGSKA in the germline V gene (reference sequence). The CDR3 sequence: CSAVSYNEQFF. CDR3 sequence (DNA): TGCAGTGCGGTCTCCTACAATGAGCAGTTCTTC.

This clonotype was seen at least ten times. V gene TRBV12-3 or TRBV12-4 combines with J gene TRBJ1-5; 7 bases match TRBD1. The ends lost 5 bases at V and 4 bases at J; junction bases unmatched: 8. This CDR3 contains 15 residues. The CDR3 coding sequence is TGTGCCAGCAGTCAAGTAGGGGGCACAAATCAGCCCCAGCATTTT. Amino acid sequence: CASSQVGGTNQPQHF.

This clonotype was counted a few times. J is TRBJ2-7 and V is TRBV28, with D possibly matching TRBD2 (5 bases). This CDR3 has 15 residues. Per the germline V gene, CDR1 is MDHEN and CDR2 is SYDVKM. V lost 3 bases to trimming and J lost 0 bases, with 12 bases between them. The CDR3 protein is CASSLGADLSYEQYF. The CDR3 nucleotides are TGTGCCAGCAGTTTGGGAGCGGACCTCTCCTACGAGCAGTACTTC.

V usage is TRBV24-1 and J usage is TRBJ2-5; TRBD2 might be the D (5 bases). Germline loops: CDR1 KGHDR, CDR2 SFDVKD. The CDR3 has 16 residues. V was clipped by 0 bases and J by 2 bases, with 12 bases between them. The CDR3: CATSDLLGGDQETQYF. DNA of the CDR3: TGTGCCACCAGTGATTTGCTAGGAGGCGATCAAGAGACCCAGTACTTC.

There are a few counts of this clonotype. The chain has TRBV7-8 and TRBJ2-3, with 8 bases fitting TRBD1. Looked up from germline, CDR1 is SGHVS and CDR2 is FQNEAQ. The V and J ends lost 2 bases and 1 base, in that order; junction bases with no gene match: 8. The length of the CDR3 is 17 residues. CDR3 loop: CASSLWRTGKRTDTQYF. The CDR3 DNA follows: TGTGCCAGCAGCTTATGGAGGACAGGGAAACGCACAGATACGCAGTATTTT.

This clonotype was observed a handful of times. The chain employs TRBV19 and TRBJ2-2, with D tentatively TRBD1 (5 bases). Trimming pared 1 base from V and 6 bases from J, leaving 12 bases between. The CDR3 consists of 15 residues. Germline loops: CDR1 LNHDA, CDR2 SQIVND (reference sequence). This CDR3 reads CASSIARAAAGELFF. CDR3 sequence (DNA): TGTGCCAGTAGTATAGCCAGGGCGGCGGCCGGGGAGCTGTTTTTT.

Here the CDR3 DNA reads TGTGCCAGCAGACGAGACCCAAACGAGCAGTACTTC. It codes for CASRRDPNEQYF. The V call is TRBV6-5, the J call TRBJ2-7; the D is unclear. CDR1 MNHEY and CDR2 SVGAGI come from the germline V gene. V lost 6 bases, J lost 5 bases, and 11 bases lay in between. The CDR3 has 12 amino acids.